Listed below are T cell receptor beta chains from one sample, sequenced in a study of cytomegalovirus exposure and HLA in healthy donors. The table came from immunoSEQ multiplex PCR; TCRdb's copy has only in-frame clones and leaves some out. Of roughly 220,000 clones in the sample, more than 80% are singletons; the top ten hold 2.9%. The sequencing sample was made of PBMCs. Source of these receptors: a man younger than 45 in good health and CMV-seronegative. CDR3s include the opening cysteine and the closing phenylalanine or tryptophan. The order of the fields is CDR3 DNA, CDR3 protein, D gene, J gene, clone size, V gene. The D gene is left open where the match is weak. Where a row states a size, it is once, few, many or the class of an expanded clone; other rows omit it.

CDR3 DNA: TGTGCCAGCAGCTTTAGAGGAGGGAGAAAGAACACTGAAGCTTTCTTT
CDR3 protein: CASSFRGGRKNTEAFF
D gene: NA
J gene: TRBJ1-1
clone size: NA
V gene: TRBV7-9

CDR3 DNA: TGTGCCAGCAGCCCGTCCCCGGGGGGGGGTGTCGAAAAACTGTTTTTT
CDR3 protein: CASSPSPGGGVEKLFF
D gene: NA
J gene: TRBJ1-4
clone size: NA
V gene: TRBV9

CDR3 DNA: TGTGCCAGCCAGCGGGGGGCAGATACGCAGTATTTT
CDR3 protein: CASQRGADTQYF
D gene: TRBD2
J gene: TRBJ2-3
clone size: NA
V gene: TRBV6-5

CDR3 DNA: TGTGCCAGCAGGCAACCCGGGACAGGGGCGGATGGCTACACCTTC
CDR3 protein: CASRQPGTGADGYTF
D gene: TRBD1
J gene: TRBJ1-2
clone size: NA
V gene: TRBV6-5

CDR3 DNA: TGTGCCACCAGCAGAAGCGGGGGGGCGGCAGATACGCAGTATTTT
CDR3 protein: CATSRSGGAADTQYF
D gene: TRBD2
J gene: TRBJ2-3
clone size: NA
V gene: TRBV15

CDR3 DNA: TGTGCCAGCTCACCAAAGGGAGGACCCCGAGGGAATTCACCCCTCCACTTT
CDR3 protein: CASSPKGGPRGNSPLHF
D gene: NA
J gene: TRBJ1-6
clone size: once
V gene: TRBV18

CDR3 DNA: TGTGCCAGCAGTTCCCGCAGGGGGACCGATGGCTACACCTTC
CDR3 protein: CASSSRRGTDGYTF
D gene: TRBD1
J gene: TRBJ1-2
clone size: few
V gene: TRBV27

CDR3 DNA: TGTGCCAGCAGCCTATCCGGGACAAGCAATGAAAAACTGTTTTTT
CDR3 protein: CASSLSGTSNEKLFF
D gene: NA
J gene: TRBJ1-4
clone size: once
V gene: TRBV5-4

CDR3 DNA: TGTGCCATCAGTGGCACTAGCGGGTATCCCGGGGAGCTGTTTTTT
CDR3 protein: CAISGTSGYPGELFF
D gene: TRBD2
J gene: TRBJ2-2
clone size: NA
V gene: TRBV10-3

CDR3 DNA: TGTGCCAGCCAAGCTAGACTAGCGGGGGGCGTAGCCAAAAACATTCAGTACTTC
CDR3 protein: CASQARLAGGVAKNIQYF
D gene: TRBD2
J gene: TRBJ2-4
clone size: NA
V gene: TRBV27

CDR3 DNA: TGTGCCAGTACCGGGACAGGGGAAGAAAAACTGTTTTTT
CDR3 protein: CASTGTGEEKLFF
D gene: TRBD1
J gene: TRBJ1-4
clone size: NA
V gene: TRBV19

CDR3 DNA: TGTGCCAGCAGCTTAAGGGCTAGCGGGGGGCCATCCTACGAGCAGTACTTC
CDR3 protein: CASSLRASGGPSYEQYF
D gene: TRBD2
J gene: TRBJ2-7
clone size: NA
V gene: TRBV7-9

CDR3 DNA: TGTGCCAGCAGCACATCCTCGACAGGCTCGGGACCCCTCCACTTT
CDR3 protein: CASSTSSTGSGPLHF
D gene: NA
J gene: TRBJ1-6
clone size: NA
V gene: TRBV7-2

CDR3 DNA: TGTGCCAGTAGTATATCCACTAGTGTCCGGGGAACCCAGTACTTC
CDR3 protein: CASSISTSVRGTQYF
D gene: NA
J gene: TRBJ2-5
clone size: NA
V gene: TRBV19

CDR3 DNA: TGTGCCAGCAGCTCTCCGACAGGTCTTGGACAGCCCCAGCATTTT
CDR3 protein: CASSSPTGLGQPQHF
D gene: NA
J gene: TRBJ1-5
clone size: NA
V gene: TRBV6-5

CDR3 DNA: TGTGCCAGCAGCCGAACGGGACTAGCGGTCTCCTACGAGCAGTACTTC
CDR3 protein: CASSRTGLAVSYEQYF
D gene: TRBD2
J gene: TRBJ2-7
clone size: once
V gene: TRBV4-2

CDR3 DNA: TGTGCCAGCAGCGTAGGGGACAGAACTGGAAACACCATATATTTT
CDR3 protein: CASSVGDRTGNTIYF
D gene: TRBD1
J gene: TRBJ1-3
clone size: NA
V gene: TRBV9

CDR3 DNA: TGTGCCAGCAGCCAAACAGGCTATGGCTACACCTTC
CDR3 protein: CASSQTGYGYTF
D gene: NA
J gene: TRBJ1-2
clone size: NA
V gene: TRBV14

CDR3 DNA: TGTGCCAGCAGCCCGGCCAGACGGGGACTTTACAATGAGCAGTTCTTC
CDR3 protein: CASSPARRGLYNEQFF
D gene: NA
J gene: TRBJ2-1
clone size: NA
V gene: TRBV7-3

CDR3 DNA: TGTGCCAGCAGCCAAAGCGGGGAACCCTACAATGAGCAGTTCTTC
CDR3 protein: CASSQSGEPYNEQFF
D gene: TRBD2
J gene: TRBJ2-1
clone size: NA
V gene: TRBV27

CDR3 DNA: TGTGCCAGCAGTTTGCCCCGGGGGGCTGGGAAGGGTGACACTGAAGCTTTCTTT
CDR3 protein: CASSLPRGAGKGDTEAFF
D gene: NA
J gene: TRBJ1-1
clone size: few
V gene: TRBV28

CDR3 DNA: TGTGCCAGCAGCTTGATAACGGGGGGAGGCAATCAGCCCCAGCATTTT
CDR3 protein: CASSLITGGGNQPQHF
D gene: NA
J gene: TRBJ1-5
clone size: NA
V gene: TRBV5-5

CDR3 DNA: TGTGCCAGCAGGACCGCCGGGACTAGCGGGAACGAGCAGTTCTTC
CDR3 protein: CASRTAGTSGNEQFF
D gene: TRBD2
J gene: TRBJ2-1
clone size: NA
V gene: TRBV6-6

CDR3 DNA: TGTGCCAGCAGCTTAGAGGGGGATGCTGAAGCTTTCTTT
CDR3 protein: CASSLEGDAEAFF
D gene: NA
J gene: TRBJ1-1
clone size: NA
V gene: TRBV7-6

CDR3 DNA: TGCAGCGTTGTAGGGACTAGCGGGGTCTTAGCAGATACGCAGTATTTT
CDR3 protein: CSVVGTSGVLADTQYF
D gene: TRBD2
J gene: TRBJ2-3
clone size: NA
V gene: TRBV29-1

CDR3 DNA: TGTGCCAGCAGCGAGGACAGGGACACTGAAGCTTTCTTT
CDR3 protein: CASSEDRDTEAFF
D gene: TRBD1
J gene: TRBJ1-1
clone size: NA
V gene: TRBV7-9

CDR3 DNA: TGTGCCAGTGGACAGGGTCACACCGGGGAGCTGTTTTTT
CDR3 protein: CASGQGHTGELFF
D gene: TRBD1
J gene: TRBJ2-2
clone size: NA
V gene: TRBV2

CDR3 DNA: TGCGCCAGCAGCTTGGACAGCCAAGAGACCCAGTACTTC
CDR3 protein: CASSLDSQETQYF
D gene: NA
J gene: TRBJ2-5
clone size: NA
V gene: TRBV5-1

CDR3 DNA: TGTGCCAGCAGCTTTGGGGACAGGGCGAACACTGAAGCTTTCTTT
CDR3 protein: CASSFGDRANTEAFF
D gene: TRBD1
J gene: TRBJ1-1
clone size: NA
V gene: TRBV13

CDR3 DNA: TGTGCCAGCAGGGCCGGGACAGGGGTACGCGAGCAGTACTTC
CDR3 protein: CASRAGTGVREQYF
D gene: TRBD1
J gene: TRBJ2-7
clone size: NA
V gene: TRBV6-6

CDR3 DNA: TGCGCCAGCAGCCTGACAGGGGGTGAGCAGTTCTTC
CDR3 protein: CASSLTGGEQFF
D gene: TRBD1
J gene: TRBJ2-1
clone size: NA
V gene: TRBV5-1

CDR3 DNA: TGTGCCAGCAGCGGGTTCCGGGGTCCCTATGGCTACACCTTC
CDR3 protein: CASSGFRGPYGYTF
D gene: NA
J gene: TRBJ1-2
clone size: NA
V gene: TRBV9

CDR3 DNA: TGTGCCAGCAGCACCGGTCTTGGCTACACCTTC
CDR3 protein: CASSTGLGYTF
D gene: NA
J gene: TRBJ1-2
clone size: NA
V gene: TRBV9

CDR3 DNA: TGCGCCAGCAGCCGGTCCCAGGGGATAGAGAGTGAGCAGTTCTTC
CDR3 protein: CASSRSQGIESEQFF
D gene: NA
J gene: TRBJ2-1
clone size: NA
V gene: TRBV5-1

CDR3 DNA: TGTGCCAGCAGTCGTGGGGGACAGGGCCTACAGCCCCAGCATTTT
CDR3 protein: CASSRGGQGLQPQHF
D gene: TRBD1
J gene: TRBJ1-5
clone size: few
V gene: TRBV6-1

CDR3 DNA: TGTGCCAGCAGCTTAGAGGACAGGGGGAAAAACACCGGGGAGCTGTTTTTT
CDR3 protein: CASSLEDRGKNTGELFF
D gene: TRBD1
J gene: TRBJ2-2
clone size: NA
V gene: TRBV13

CDR3 DNA: TGTGCCAGCAGCCGGGCAGGGGGCGAGCAGTACTTC
CDR3 protein: CASSRAGGEQYF
D gene: TRBD1
J gene: TRBJ2-7
clone size: NA
V gene: TRBV5-4

CDR3 DNA: TGTGCCAGCAGCAAGCGAGGTGGTATCGCCGGCTACGAGCAGTACTTC
CDR3 protein: CASSKRGGIAGYEQYF
D gene: NA
J gene: TRBJ2-7
clone size: NA
V gene: TRBV7-6

CDR3 DNA: TGTGCCATCAGTGAGTCTGGGACAACAACCTACGAGCAGTACTTC
CDR3 protein: CAISESGTTTYEQYF
D gene: NA
J gene: TRBJ2-7
clone size: NA
V gene: TRBV10-3

CDR3 DNA: TGTGCCAGCAGCCCCCAGGGGAGGAACACTGAAGCTTTCTTT
CDR3 protein: CASSPQGRNTEAFF
D gene: NA
J gene: TRBJ1-1
clone size: NA
V gene: TRBV7-9

CDR3 DNA: TGTGCCAGCAGTGCGACGGAGGGATCACCCCTCCACTTT
CDR3 protein: CASSATEGSPLHF
D gene: NA
J gene: TRBJ1-6
clone size: once
V gene: TRBV14

CDR3 DNA: TGTGCCAGCAGTTACTCGGACAGGGGGCCCACTGAAGCTTTCTTT
CDR3 protein: CASSYSDRGPTEAFF
D gene: TRBD1
J gene: TRBJ1-1
clone size: NA
V gene: TRBV6-6

CDR3 DNA: TGTGCCAGCAGTGGTGGCAGGGTGGGCGGGGGGCAACTCACAGATACGCAGTATTTT
CDR3 protein: CASSGGRVGGGQLTDTQYF
D gene: TRBD2
J gene: TRBJ2-3
clone size: NA
V gene: TRBV6-1

CDR3 DNA: TGTGCCATCAGTGAGAGGGCCAGGGAAAATTCACCCCTCCACTTT
CDR3 protein: CAISERARENSPLHF
D gene: NA
J gene: TRBJ1-6
clone size: NA
V gene: TRBV10-3

CDR3 DNA: TGTGCCAGCCGTGGGACAGGGTATGCAGATACGCAGTATTTT
CDR3 protein: CASRGTGYADTQYF
D gene: TRBD1
J gene: TRBJ2-3
clone size: once
V gene: TRBV19

CDR3 DNA: TGTGCCAGCAGCTTAGATCAAAGGTCTATCGGGACAGGGAGCGAGCAGTACTTC
CDR3 protein: CASSLDQRSIGTGSEQYF
D gene: TRBD1
J gene: TRBJ2-7
clone size: NA
V gene: TRBV11-2

CDR3 DNA: TGCGCCAGCAGCTCGCACGGACTGCACACAGATACGCAGTATTTT
CDR3 protein: CASSSHGLHTDTQYF
D gene: NA
J gene: TRBJ2-3
clone size: NA
V gene: TRBV5-1

CDR3 DNA: TGCAGCGTTGAAAGAGCGGGGGTTACAGATACGCAGTATTTT
CDR3 protein: CSVERAGVTDTQYF
D gene: TRBD2
J gene: TRBJ2-3
clone size: NA
V gene: TRBV29-1

CDR3 DNA: TGCGCCAGCAGCCAAGATAGGCAGGGCTTCACCGGGGAGCTGTTTTTT
CDR3 protein: CASSQDRQGFTGELFF
D gene: NA
J gene: TRBJ2-2
clone size: NA
V gene: TRBV4-3

CDR3 DNA: TGTGCCAGCAGGGACTGGGAAACGGACTACAATGAGCAGTTCTTC
CDR3 protein: CASRDWETDYNEQFF
D gene: NA
J gene: TRBJ2-1
clone size: NA
V gene: TRBV27

CDR3 DNA: TGTGCCAGCGGGGGGGGTTCCTACGAGCAGTACTTC
CDR3 protein: CASGGGSYEQYF
D gene: TRBD2
J gene: TRBJ2-7
clone size: NA
V gene: TRBV28

CDR3 DNA: TGTGCCAGCAGTTTCTCCGACAGGGGGGAGGGCTATGGCTACACCTTC
CDR3 protein: CASSFSDRGEGYGYTF
D gene: TRBD1
J gene: TRBJ1-2
clone size: NA
V gene: TRBV28

CDR3 DNA: TGTGCCAGCAGTGAACAGGGTTTCAGAACTGGAAACACCATATATTTT
CDR3 protein: CASSEQGFRTGNTIYF
D gene: NA
J gene: TRBJ1-3
clone size: NA
V gene: TRBV6-1

CDR3 DNA: TGTGCCAGCAGCTTCCCAGGACTAGCGGGGGGGTATACGCAGTATTTT
CDR3 protein: CASSFPGLAGGYTQYF
D gene: TRBD2
J gene: TRBJ2-3
clone size: NA
V gene: TRBV5-4

CDR3 DNA: TGTGCCAGCAGCTTATCCCTGGACAGGCTCACAGATACGCAGTATTTT
CDR3 protein: CASSLSLDRLTDTQYF
D gene: TRBD1
J gene: TRBJ2-3
clone size: NA
V gene: TRBV7-3